The TCR beta chain described here comes from a study of T cell changes during pregnancy in multiple sclerosis. Profiling relied on immunoSEQ multiplex PCR, and the TCRdb table lists in-frame clones only, not all of them. The sample lists fewer than 45,000 clones; under 95% were seen once. Germline-derived CDR1 and CDR2 are MRHNA and SNTAGT. The ends lost 3 bases at V and 0 bases at J; junction bases unmatched: 3. The CDR3 runs 15 residues. The source is a female donor in good health, enrolled as a control in a pregnancy study. This sample comprised peripheral blood, obtained in the second trimester of pregnancy. J is TRBJ2-3 and V is TRBV6-4; 7 bases match TRBD2. The DNA for the CDR3 is TGTGCCAGCAGTGAAACCGGGGGGAGCACAGATACGCAGTATTTT. It is translated as CASSETGGSTDTQYF.